Listed here are 27 T cell receptor beta chains from one sample, sequenced in a study of blood T cell repertoires in COVID-19. Sequencing used immunoSEQ multiplex PCR; TCRdb keeps in-frame clones, though not all of them. Of 200,000 to 250,000 clones in the sample, 88% were seen once. The material sequenced was peripheral blood. These receptor sequences come from a man between 65 and 80 years old with acute or convalescent COVID-19.

The chain carries TRBV7-2 and TRBJ2-3, with TRBD2 identical over 9 bases. Germline values: CDR1 SGHTA, CDR2 FQGNSA. The junction had 12 bases not matched to a gene; V was cut back by 7 bases and J by 4 bases. CDR3 size: 16 residues. In nucleotides, the CDR3 is TGTGCCAGCAACCAAGGTGCGGGAGGGCCCCCAGATACGCAGTATTTT. Amino acid sequence: CASNQGAGGPPDTQYF.

This clone has a single count. The chain recombines TRBV6-2 or TRBV6-3 with TRBJ2-3; 8 nucleotides agree with TRBD2. The germline V gene has CDR1 MNHEY and CDR2 SVGEGT. The junction had 3 bases not matched to a gene; V was cut back by 1 base and J by 0 bases. This CDR3 comprises 16 residues. The DNA of the CDR3 is TGTGCCAGCAGTTACTGGCGCGGGAGGAGCACAGATACGCAGTATTTT. Translating it yields CASSYWRGRSTDTQYF.

This chain connects TRBV6-1 to TRBJ1-5; the match to TRBD1 covers 10 bases. Germline V gene sequence: CDR1 MNHNS, CDR2 SASEGT. V shed 3 bases, J shed 8 bases, and the junction held 13 bases outside the gene matches. The CDR3 totals 17 residues. CDR3 region: CASSEIIRDRGEKPQHF. CDR3 in DNA: TGTGCCAGCAGTGAGATTATTCGGGACAGGGGCGAAAAGCCCCAGCATTTT.

The chain has TRBV7-3 and TRBJ2-2; 10 positions agree with TRBD1. The length of the CDR3 is 19 residues. The ends lost 0 bases at V and 3 bases at J; junction bases unmatched: 10. CDR1 and CDR2 (germline): SGHTA, FQGTGA. CDR3 nucleotides: TGTGCCAGCAGCTTAACCGGAGTTAGGACAGGGGGAGACACCGGGGAGCTGTTTTTT. Translating gives CASSLTGVRTGGDTGELFF.

To note about this clone: At the DNA level, this CDR3 is encoded by other sequences in the same sample as well. The chain joins TRBV24-1 to TRBJ2-1, with D tentatively TRBD1 (6 bases). Germline CDR1 is KGHDR and CDR2 is SFDVKD. This CDR3 has 13 amino acids. Trimming stripped 1 base from V and 7 bases from J, with 7 bases between. CDR3 DNA sequence: TGTGCCACCAGTGATTTCAGGGGTAATGAGCAGTTCTTC. The encoded protein is CATSDFRGNEQFF.

V and J are TRBV7-3 and TRBJ2-1; D is ambiguous. Germline V gene data show CDR1 as SGHTA and CDR2 as FQGTGA. Trimming removed 5 bases at V and 4 bases at J, with 15 bases between. The CDR3 is 15 amino acids. CDR3 region: CASSRTGSPYNEQFF. The CDR3 DNA reads as TGTGCCAGCAGCCGAACCGGGTCCCCTTACAATGAGCAGTTCTTC.

The rearrangement joins TRBV19 to TRBJ2-2; 10 nucleotides line up with TRBD2. The CDR3 sequence is 15 residues long. Germline V gene sequence: CDR1 LNHDA, CDR2 SQIVND (reference sequence). V was clipped by 6 bases and J by 0 bases; unmatched bases: 1. This CDR3 reads CASRSGRANTGELFF. CDR3 bases: TGTGCCAGTAGAAGCGGGAGGGCGAACACCGGGGAGCTGTTTTTT.

The CDR3 region has the DNA TGTGCCAGCAGTTTATCGAGGGATTCACCCCTCCACTTT. Residues: CASSLSRDSPLHF. The chain has TRBV27 and TRBJ1-6; the D is unclear. This CDR3 region has 13 residues. Trimming took 0 bases from V and 8 from J, leaving 5 bases between them. Germline V gene sequence: CDR1 MNHEY, CDR2 SMNVEV (reference sequence).

The chain uses TRBV7-8 and TRBJ2-1; 11 nucleotides line up with TRBD2. Germline CDR1 is SGHVS and CDR2 is FQNEAQ. The CDR3 has 16 amino acids. The ends lost 8 bases at V and 2 bases at J; junction bases unmatched: 8. The CDR3 DNA reads TGTGCCAGCGGCTCCGTAGCGGGAGGGCCCTACAATGAGCAGTTCTTC. Its translation: CASGSVAGGPYNEQFF.

The chain employs TRBV11-2 and TRBJ1-2; possible D gene TRBD1, 6 bases. The V gene lost 0 bases and the J gene lost 7 bases, with 15 bases spanning the gap. The length of the CDR3 is 15 residues. Germline values: CDR1 SGHAT, CDR2 FQNNGV. This CDR3 reads CASSLDPWGGGGYTF. Here the CDR3 DNA reads TGTGCCAGCAGCTTAGATCCCTGGGGGGGCGGTGGCTACACCTTC. Full variable domain (missing parts from reference TRBV11-2 and TRBJ1-2): EAGVAQSPRYKIIEKRQSVAFWCNPISGHATLYWYQQILGQGPKLLIQFQNNGVVDDSQLPKDRFSAERLKGVDSTLKIQPAKLEDSAVYLCASSLDPWGGGGYTFGSGTRLTVV.

The V gene is TRBV7-2, the J gene TRBJ2-1; D gene uncertain. Trimming removed 3 bases from V and 6 bases from J, with 15 bases in between. Germline CDR1 and CDR2: SGHTA and FQGNSA. This CDR3 contains 15 residues. The CDR3 here is CASSFRGRSGNEQFF. The CDR3 DNA follows: TGTGCCAGCAGCTTTAGAGGTCGATCTGGCAATGAGCAGTTCTTC.

This clone was picked up a small number of times. V and J are TRBV6-5 and TRBJ2-7, with 9 bases fitting TRBD1. Looked up from germline, CDR1 is MNHEY and CDR2 is SVGAGI. CDR3 length: 14 residues. Trimming took 7 bases from V and 3 from J; bases not matched to a gene: 7. The CDR3 DNA follows: TGTGCCAGCAAAAGGACAGGGGTCGTCTACGAGCAGTACTTC. This sequence encodes CASKRTGVVYEQYF.

The chain carries TRBV5-4 and TRBJ2-2; TRBD2 agrees at 14 bases. The V and J ends lost 2 bases and 4 bases, in that order; junction bases with no gene match: 4. Germline V gives CDR1 SGHNT, CDR2 YYREEE (reference sequence). The CDR3 has 17 residues. CDR3 amino acids: CASSFGLAGGGTGELFF. The CDR3 DNA reads as TGTGCCAGCAGCTTTGGACTAGCGGGAGGTGGCACCGGGGAGCTGTTTTTT.

This chain uses TRBV5-1 with TRBJ1-1, with D uncertain. Germline-derived CDR1 and CDR2 are SGHRS and YFSETQ. This CDR3 is 14 amino acids long. Trimming took 5 bases from V and 1 from J, leaving 12 bases between them. CDR3 sequence reads: CASRGGPSNTEAFF. As DNA, the CDR3 is TGCGCCAGCAGGGGAGGGCCCTCGAACACTGAAGCTTTCTTT.

The chain has TRBV29-1 and TRBJ2-1; D is unresolved. Trimming cost V 4 bases and J 8 bases, with 15 bases left between them. There are 13 residues in the CDR3. Germline V gene lookup returns CDR1 SQVTM and CDR2 ANQGSEA. CDR3 region: CSVVRLASDEQFF. The CDR3 DNA is TGCAGCGTTGTCCGATTAGCTTCGGATGAGCAGTTCTTC.

CDR3: CASSQDGTGQRSPLHF. CDR3 nucleotide sequence: TGCGCCAGCAGCCAAGACGGGACAGGGCAACGATCACCCCTCCACTTT. The rearrangement joins TRBV4-3 to TRBJ1-6; 9 bases agree with TRBD1. This CDR3 is 16 amino acids long. Germline lookup yields CDR1 LGHNA and CDR2 YSLEER. V trimming: 0 bases; J trimming: 10 bases; junction bases outside the gene matches: 7.

The genes are TRBV18 and TRBJ2-1; 8 bases align to TRBD2. Trimming took 3 bases from V and 6 from J; bases not matched to a gene: 7. The CDR3 extends over 15 amino acids. CDR1 and CDR2 from the germline V gene are KGHSH and LQKENI. CDR3 sequence (DNA): TGTGCCAGCTCACCCCGGCCTAGCGGGTCCAATGAGCAGTTCTTC. Its translation: CASSPRPSGSNEQFF.

The CDR3 sequence: CASRIGGVDSPLHF. In DNA form, the CDR3 reads TGTGCCAGCAGGATCGGGGGGGTGGATTCACCCCTCCACTTT. V and J are TRBV27 and TRBJ1-6; D perhaps matches TRBD1 (5 bases). V shed 6 bases and J shed 8 bases, with 14 bases lying between them. CDR1 and CDR2 from the germline V gene are MNHEY and SMNVEV (reference sequence). CDR3 size: 14 residues.

The J gene is TRBJ2-7, the V gene TRBV28; 8 bases are a match to TRBD1. V shed 6 bases and J 1 base; nucleotides not matched to a gene: 11. The CDR3 runs 16 residues. The V gene's germline CDR1 is MDHEN and CDR2 SYDVKM. CDR3 region: CASSPPGQATSYEQYF. The CDR3 DNA is TGTGCCAGCAGCCCTCCGGGACAGGCGACTTCCTACGAGCAGTACTTC.

The V call is TRBV11-1, the J call TRBJ1-1; TRBD1 is a possible D gene (5 bases). The germline gives CDR1 SGHAT, CDR2 FQDESV (reference sequence). The CDR3 runs 14 residues. V lost 0 bases, J lost 5 bases, and 10 bases lay in between. CDR3 sequence: CASSLAWQGTEAFF. The CDR3 region has the DNA TGTGCCAGCAGCTTAGCGTGGCAGGGTACTGAAGCTTTCTTT.

The V and J genes are TRBV11-2 and TRBJ2-1, with 8 bases identical to TRBD2. Trimming cost V 0 bases and J 14 bases; bases outside gene matches: 12. The CDR3 spans 15 residues. CDR1 and CDR2 (germline): SGHAT, FQNNGV. CDR3 sequence reads: CASSLDLAGGGGKFF. As DNA, the CDR3 is TGTGCCAGCAGCTTAGATCTTGCGGGAGGAGGGGGGAAGTTCTTC.

The chain has TRBV19 and TRBJ2-6; D possibly corresponds to TRBD2 (6 bases). The CDR3 has 14 amino acids. Germline CDR1 reads LNHDA; CDR2 reads SQIVND (reference sequence). V dropped 3 bases and J dropped 4 bases, with 7 bases sitting between them. The CDR3 here is CASSIGGGANVLTF. The CDR3 DNA sequence: TGTGCCAGTAGTATTGGAGGGGGGGCCAACGTCCTGACTTTC.

V and J are TRBV5-1 and TRBJ1-5, with 7 bases identical to TRBD1. V lost 1 base and J lost 7; bases outside the gene matches: 8. There are 15 residues in the CDR3. Germline lookup yields CDR1 SGHRS and CDR2 YFSETQ. DNA for the CDR3: TGCGCCAGCAGCTTGACAGGGGATATTTTGCAGCCCCAGCATTTT. Amino acid sequence: CASSLTGDILQPQHF. Based on the CDR3 plus reference TRBV5-1 and TRBJ1-5, the full variable domain is KAGVTQTPRYLIKTRGQQVTLSCSPISGHRSVSWYQQTPGQGLQFLFEYFSETQRNKGNFPGRFSGRQFSNSRSEMNVSTLELGDSALYLCASSLTGDILQPQHFGDGTRLSIL.

This clone was found once. This chain connects TRBV21-1 to TRBJ1-1; TRBD1, as called in the table, went unchecked against the DNA. TRBV21-1 is deemed a pseudogene. This CDR3 is built from 15 residues. CDR3 nucleotides: TGTGCCAGCAGCACCCTTGGACAGATGAACACTGAAGCTTTCTTT. Protein: CASSTLGQMNTEAFF.

The chain joins TRBV5-4 to TRBJ1-1; D is unresolved. Trimming pared 1 base from V and 6 bases from J, leaving 13 bases between. CDR1 SGHNT and CDR2 YYREEE come from the germline V gene (reference sequence). The CDR3 covers 14 residues. The chain's CDR3 is CASSLWQAPPEAFF. CDR3 in DNA: TGTGCCAGCAGCTTGTGGCAGGCCCCCCCTGAAGCTTTCTTT.

The rearrangement joins TRBV4-3 to TRBJ2-3; 10 nucleotides align to TRBD2. Trimming at V came to 0 bases and at J to 0 bases, leaving 18 bases not matched to a gene. CDR1 and CDR2 from the germline V gene are LGHNA and YSLEER. The length of the CDR3 is 22 residues. CDR3 bases: TGCGCCAGCAGCCAAGATGATGAGCGGGAGGGCCTATTGCCGTCTAGCACAGATACGCAGTATTTT. Translated, it gives CASSQDDEREGLLPSSTDTQYF.

On this clone: Other DNA sequences from this sample encode an identical CDR3 as well. The genes are TRBV10-3 and TRBJ1-4; TRBD1 matches at 9 bases. V lost 6 bases to trimming and J lost 5 bases; unmatched junction nucleotides: 4. This CDR3 comprises 14 residues. The germline V gene encodes CDR1 ENHRY and CDR2 SYGVKD. The CDR3 loop is CAISPGQGNEKLFF. The CDR3 nucleotides read TGTGCCATCAGCCCGGGACAGGGAAATGAAAAACTGTTTTTT.